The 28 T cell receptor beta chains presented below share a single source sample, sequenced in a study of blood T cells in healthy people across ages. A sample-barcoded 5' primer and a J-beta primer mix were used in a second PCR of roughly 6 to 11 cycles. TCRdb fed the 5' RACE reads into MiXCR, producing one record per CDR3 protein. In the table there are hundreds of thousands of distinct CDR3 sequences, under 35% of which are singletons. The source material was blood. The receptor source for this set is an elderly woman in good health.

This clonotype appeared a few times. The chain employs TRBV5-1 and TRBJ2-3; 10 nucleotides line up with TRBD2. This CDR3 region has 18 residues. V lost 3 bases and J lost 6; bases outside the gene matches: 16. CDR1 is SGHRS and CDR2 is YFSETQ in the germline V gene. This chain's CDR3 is CASSSQELAGAVGDTQYF. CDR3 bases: TGCGCCAGCAGCTCACAAGAGCTAGCGGGGGCCGTGGGGGATACGCAGTATTTT.

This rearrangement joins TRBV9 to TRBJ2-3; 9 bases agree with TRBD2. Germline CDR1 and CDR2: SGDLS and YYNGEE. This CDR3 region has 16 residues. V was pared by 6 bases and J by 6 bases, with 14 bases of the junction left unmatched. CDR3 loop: CASTLSGGPPSDTQYF. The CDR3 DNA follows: TGTGCCAGCACCCTGAGCGGGGGGCCACCCTCTGATACGCAGTATTTT.

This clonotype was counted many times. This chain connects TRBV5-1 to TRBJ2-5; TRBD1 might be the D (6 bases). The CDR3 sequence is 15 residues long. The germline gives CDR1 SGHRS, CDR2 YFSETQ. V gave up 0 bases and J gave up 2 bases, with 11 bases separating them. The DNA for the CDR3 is TGCGCCAGCAGCTTGGTTTACAGGGTTCAAGAGACCCAGTACTTC. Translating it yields CASSLVYRVQETQYF.

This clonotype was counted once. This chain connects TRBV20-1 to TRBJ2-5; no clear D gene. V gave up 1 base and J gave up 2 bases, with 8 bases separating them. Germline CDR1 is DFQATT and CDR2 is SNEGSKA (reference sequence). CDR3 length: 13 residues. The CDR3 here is CSARAVGQETQYF. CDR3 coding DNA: TGCAGTGCTAGAGCGGTGGGTCAAGAGACCCAGTACTTC.

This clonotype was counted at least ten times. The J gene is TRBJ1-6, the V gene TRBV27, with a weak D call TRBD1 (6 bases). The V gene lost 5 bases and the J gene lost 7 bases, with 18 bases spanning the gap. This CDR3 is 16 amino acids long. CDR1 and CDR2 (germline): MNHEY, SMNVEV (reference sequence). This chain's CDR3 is CASSALAQGQNSPLHF. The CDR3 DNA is TGTGCCAGCAGTGCACTAGCACAGGGTCAGAATTCACCCCTCCACTTT.

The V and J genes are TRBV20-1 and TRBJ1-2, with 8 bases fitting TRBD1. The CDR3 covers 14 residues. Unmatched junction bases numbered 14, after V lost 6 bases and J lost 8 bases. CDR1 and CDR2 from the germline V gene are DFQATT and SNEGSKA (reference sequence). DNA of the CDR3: TGCAGTGCACCAGGACAGGGAGGTCTGGGGGGCTACACCTTC. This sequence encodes CSAPGQGGLGGYTF.

The CDR3 bases are TGTGCCAGCAGCCCCGGGACAGGGGTTAGAGAGTCACCCCTCCACTTT. Translating gives CASSPGTGVRESPLHF. The chain links TRBV7-2 to TRBJ1-6; 10 nucleotides match TRBD1. CDR1 is SGHTA and CDR2 is FQGNSA in the germline V gene. Losses at the gene ends were 5 bases for V and 10 bases for J; bases not matched to a gene: 11. This CDR3 has 16 amino acids.

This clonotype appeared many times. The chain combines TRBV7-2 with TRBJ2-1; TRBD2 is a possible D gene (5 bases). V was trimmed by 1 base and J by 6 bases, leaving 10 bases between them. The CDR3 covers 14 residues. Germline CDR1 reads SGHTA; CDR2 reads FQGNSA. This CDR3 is CASSLDRRGNEQFF. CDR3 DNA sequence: TGTGCCAGCAGCTTAGACCGACGGGGCAATGAGCAGTTCTTC. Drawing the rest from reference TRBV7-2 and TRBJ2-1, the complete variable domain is GAGVSQSPSNKVTEKGKDVELRCDPISGHTALYWYRQSLGQGLEFLIYFQGNSAPDKSGLPSDRFSAERTGGSVSTLTIQRTQQEDSAVYLCASSLDRRGNEQFFGPGTRLTVL.

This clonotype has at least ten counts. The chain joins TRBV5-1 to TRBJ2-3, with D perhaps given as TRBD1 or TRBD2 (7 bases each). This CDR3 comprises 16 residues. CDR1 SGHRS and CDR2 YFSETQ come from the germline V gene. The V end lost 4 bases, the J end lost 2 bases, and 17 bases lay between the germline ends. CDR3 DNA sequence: TGCGCCAGCAGCCCAGGGGGGGGCGGCCTCACAGATACGCAGTATTTT. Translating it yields CASSPGGGGLTDTQYF.

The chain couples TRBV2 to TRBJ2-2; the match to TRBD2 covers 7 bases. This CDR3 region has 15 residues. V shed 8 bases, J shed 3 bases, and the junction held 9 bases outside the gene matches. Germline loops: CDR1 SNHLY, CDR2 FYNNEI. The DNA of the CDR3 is TGTGCCAGCCGCCGCGGGGGATCGGACACCGGGGAGCTGTTTTTT. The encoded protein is CASRRGGSDTGELFF. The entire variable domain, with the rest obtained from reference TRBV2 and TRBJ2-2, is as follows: EPEVTQTPSHQVTQMGQEVILRCVPISNHLYFYWYRQILGQKVEFLVSFYNNEISEKSEIFDDQFSVERPDGSNFTLKIRSTKLEDSAMYFCASRRGGSDTGELFFGEGSRLTVL.

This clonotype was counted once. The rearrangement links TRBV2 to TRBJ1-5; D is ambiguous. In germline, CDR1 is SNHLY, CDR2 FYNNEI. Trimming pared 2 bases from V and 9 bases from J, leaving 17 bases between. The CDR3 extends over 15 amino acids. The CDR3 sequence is CASSENWARGRPQHF. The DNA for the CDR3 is TGTGCCAGCAGTGAAAATTGGGCGCGGGGTCGGCCCCAGCATTTT.

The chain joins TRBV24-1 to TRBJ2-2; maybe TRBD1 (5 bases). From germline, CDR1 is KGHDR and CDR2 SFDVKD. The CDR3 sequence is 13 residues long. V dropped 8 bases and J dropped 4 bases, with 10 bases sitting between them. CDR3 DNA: TGTGCCACCAAGGGGATGGGCACCGGGGAGCTGTTTTTT. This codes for CATKGMGTGELFF.

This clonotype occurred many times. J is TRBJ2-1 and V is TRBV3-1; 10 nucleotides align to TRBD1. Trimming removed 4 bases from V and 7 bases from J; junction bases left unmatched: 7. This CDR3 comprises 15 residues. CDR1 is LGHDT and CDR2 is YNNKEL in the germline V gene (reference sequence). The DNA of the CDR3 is TGTGCCAGCAGCCTCGACAGGGGGCGCAGGAATGAGCAGTTCTTC. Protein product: CASSLDRGRRNEQFF.

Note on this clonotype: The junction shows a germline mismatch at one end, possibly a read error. Here the CDR3 DNA reads TGTGCCAGCAGTTCCCCGGGGTATAGCAATCTGCCCCAGCATTTT. Amino acid sequence: CASSSPGYSNLPQHF. The chain links TRBV6-2 or TRBV6-3 to TRBJ1-5; the D is unclear. The CDR3 length is 15 residues. Germline CDR1 reads MNHEY; CDR2 reads SVGEGT.

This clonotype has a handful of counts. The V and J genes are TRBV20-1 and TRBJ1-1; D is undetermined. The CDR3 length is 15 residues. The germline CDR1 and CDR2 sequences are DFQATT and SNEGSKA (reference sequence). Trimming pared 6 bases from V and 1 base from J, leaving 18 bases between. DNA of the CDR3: TGCAGTGCCCTCGCATTCCAGGCTTGGAACACTGAAGCTTTCTTT. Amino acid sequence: CSALAFQAWNTEAFF.

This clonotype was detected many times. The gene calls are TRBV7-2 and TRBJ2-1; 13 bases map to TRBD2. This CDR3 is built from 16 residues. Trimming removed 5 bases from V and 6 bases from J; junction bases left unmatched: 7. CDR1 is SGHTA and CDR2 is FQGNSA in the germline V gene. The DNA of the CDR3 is TGTGCCAGCAGCCGACCGGGACTAGCGGGGTTCAATGAGCAGTTCTTC. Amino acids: CASSRPGLAGFNEQFF.

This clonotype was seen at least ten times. In nucleotides, the CDR3 is TGCAGCGTTTACCTTACCGCTCTGAATGGCTACACCTTC. It specifies CSVYLTALNGYTF. This chain connects TRBV29-1 to TRBJ1-2; D not certain. Trimming took 5 bases from V and 6 from J, leaving 16 bases between them. This CDR3 has 13 amino acids. Germline V gives CDR1 SQVTM, CDR2 ANQGSEA. The full variable domain, in which reference TRBV29-1 and TRBJ1-2 provide the parts outside the CDR3, is SAVISQKPSRDICQRGTSLTIQCQVDSQVTMMFWYRQQPGQSLTLIATANQGSEATYESGFVIDKFPISRPNLTFSTLTVSNMSPEDSSIYLCSVYLTALNGYTFGSGTRLTVV.

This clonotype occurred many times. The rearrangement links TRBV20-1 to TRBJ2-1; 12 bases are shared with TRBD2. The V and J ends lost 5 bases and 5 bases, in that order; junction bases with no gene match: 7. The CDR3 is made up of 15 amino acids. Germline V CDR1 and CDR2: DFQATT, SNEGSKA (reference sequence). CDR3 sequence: CSAPRTSGIHNEQFF. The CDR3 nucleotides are TGCAGTGCTCCCCGGACTAGCGGGATACACAATGAGCAGTTCTTC.

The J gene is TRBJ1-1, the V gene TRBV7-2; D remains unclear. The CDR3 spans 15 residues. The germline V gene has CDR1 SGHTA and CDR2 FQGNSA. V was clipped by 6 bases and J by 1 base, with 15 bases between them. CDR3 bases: TGTGCCAGCAGGCGCGAATCTACGGGGAACACTGAAGCTTTCTTT. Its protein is CASRRESTGNTEAFF.

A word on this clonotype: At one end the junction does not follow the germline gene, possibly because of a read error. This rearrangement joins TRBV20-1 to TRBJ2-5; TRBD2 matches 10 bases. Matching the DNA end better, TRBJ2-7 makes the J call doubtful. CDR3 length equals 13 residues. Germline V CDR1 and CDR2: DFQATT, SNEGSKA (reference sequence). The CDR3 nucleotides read TGTAGTGCTAGGCCTAGCGGGGGATACGAGCAGTACTTC. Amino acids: CSARPSGGYEQYF.

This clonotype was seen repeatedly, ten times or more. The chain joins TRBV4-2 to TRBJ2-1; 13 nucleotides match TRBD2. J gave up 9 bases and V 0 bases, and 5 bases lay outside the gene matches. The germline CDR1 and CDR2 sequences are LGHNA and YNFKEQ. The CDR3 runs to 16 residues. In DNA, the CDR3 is TGTGCCAGCAGCCAAGACAGGGGGACTAGCGGGGTTGAGCAGTTCTTC. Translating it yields CASSQDRGTSGVEQFF.

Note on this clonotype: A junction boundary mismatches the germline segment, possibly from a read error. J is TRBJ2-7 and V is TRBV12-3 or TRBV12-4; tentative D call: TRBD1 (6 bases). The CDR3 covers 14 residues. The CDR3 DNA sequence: TGTCCCAGCAGCCCGGGACATAGCTCCTACGAGCAGTACTTC. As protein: CPSSPGHSSYEQYF.

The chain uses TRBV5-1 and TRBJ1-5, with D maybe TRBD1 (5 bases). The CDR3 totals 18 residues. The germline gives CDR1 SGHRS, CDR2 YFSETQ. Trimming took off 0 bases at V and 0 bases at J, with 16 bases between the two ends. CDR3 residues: CASSLGPRVVGSNQPQHF. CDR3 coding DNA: TGCGCCAGCAGCTTGGGCCCCAGGGTTGTCGGTAGCAATCAGCCCCAGCATTTT.

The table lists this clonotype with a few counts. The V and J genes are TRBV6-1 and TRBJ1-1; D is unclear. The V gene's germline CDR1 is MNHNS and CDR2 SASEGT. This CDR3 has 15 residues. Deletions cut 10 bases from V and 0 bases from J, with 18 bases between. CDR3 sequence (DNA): TGTGCCATAAGAAGAGGGCCTCCTATGAACACTGAAGCTTTCTTT. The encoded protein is CAIRRGPPMNTEAFF.

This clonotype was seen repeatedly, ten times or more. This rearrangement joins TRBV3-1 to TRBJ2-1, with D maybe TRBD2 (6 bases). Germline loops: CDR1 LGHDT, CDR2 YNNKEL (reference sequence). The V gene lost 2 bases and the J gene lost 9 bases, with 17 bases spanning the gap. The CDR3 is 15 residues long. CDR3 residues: CASSQLFGPGSEQFF. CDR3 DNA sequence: TGTGCCAGCAGCCAATTATTTGGGCCCGGGAGTGAGCAGTTCTTC.

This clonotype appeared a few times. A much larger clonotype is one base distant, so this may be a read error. This CDR3 is CASRPGQGASYEQYF. The CDR3 DNA is TGTGCCAGCAGGCCGGGACAGGGGGCTTCCTACGAGCAGTACTTC. The V gene is TRBV5-6, the J gene TRBJ2-7, with 12 positions matching TRBD1. The CDR3 consists of 15 residues. In germline, CDR1 is SGHDT, CDR2 YYEEEE. With V trimmed by 5 bases and J by 1 base, 4 bases remained unmatched.

The DNA of the CDR3 is TGTGCCAGCAGCCCCGCGCAGGGCACACTCGGCTATGGCTACACCTTC. This encodes CASSPAQGTLGYGYTF. This chain connects TRBV7-2 to TRBJ1-2, with D possibly matching TRBD1 (5 bases). The CDR3 runs to 16 residues. The ends were cut back, 5 bases at V and 4 bases at J, with 20 bases in the middle. Germline V gives CDR1 SGHTA, CDR2 FQGNSA.

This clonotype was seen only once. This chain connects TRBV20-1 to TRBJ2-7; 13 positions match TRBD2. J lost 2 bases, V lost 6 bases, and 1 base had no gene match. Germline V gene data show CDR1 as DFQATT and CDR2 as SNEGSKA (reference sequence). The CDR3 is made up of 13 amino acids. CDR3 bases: TGCAGTGCCACTAGCGGGGGGGCCTACGAGCAGTACTTC. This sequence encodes CSATSGGAYEQYF.